Listed here are 4 T cell receptor beta chains from one sample, sequenced in a study of neoadjuvant nivolumab and ipilimumab in lung cancer. Assay used: immunoSEQ multiplex PCR; TCRdb lists only in-frame clones, some missing. The table has 24,000 or so clones, over 80% seen once. This material consisted of peripheral blood, taken before neoadjuvant nivolumab, alone or with ipilimumab. The receptors were gathered from an adult with non-small cell lung cancer.

The V gene is TRBV19, the J gene TRBJ1-1; TRBD1 is a possible D gene (5 bases). Deletions cut 6 bases from V and 1 base from J, with 12 bases between. The CDR3 contains 14 residues. The germline CDR1 and CDR2 sequences are LNHDA and SQIVND (reference sequence). The CDR3 loop reads CASSGQPKNTEAFF. The CDR3 DNA reads TGTGCCAGTAGCGGACAACCAAAGAACACTGAAGCTTTCTTT.

This chain uses TRBV5-1 with TRBJ2-5; 7 nucleotides agree with TRBD1. Germline values: CDR1 SGHRS, CDR2 YFSETQ. V lost 4 bases to trimming and J lost 4 bases; unmatched junction nucleotides: 13. The CDR3 runs 16 residues. The CDR3 protein is CASSRAGTALGETQYF. Here the CDR3 DNA reads TGCGCCAGCAGCCGAGCAGGGACAGCACTGGGAGAGACCCAGTACTTC.

This clone was seen a handful of times. The rearrangement joins TRBV5-8 to TRBJ2-7, with D hard to call. The V gene's germline CDR1 is SGHTS and CDR2 YDEGEE. The CDR3 is 15 residues long. Trimming removed 4 bases at V and 0 bases at J, with 14 bases between. The CDR3 nucleotides are TGTGCCAGCAGCCCGGGCGGCCAGTCCTCCTACGAGCAGTACTTC. Translation gives CASSPGGQSSYEQYF.

J is TRBJ2-2 and V is TRBV7-3; D not certain. The CDR3 totals 15 residues. With 5 bases removed from V and 4 bases from J, the gap between germline ends came to 14 bases. The germline V gene encodes CDR1 SGHTA and CDR2 FQGTGA. CDR3 region: CASSPTDQTTGELFF. CDR3 coding DNA: TGTGCCAGCAGCCCTACGGACCAAACCACCGGGGAGCTGTTTTTT. Full variable domain (rest looked up from reference TRBV7-3 and TRBJ2-2): GAGVSQTPSNKVTEKGKYVELRCDPISGHTALYWYRQSLGQGPEFLIYFQGTGAADDSGLPNDRFFAVRPEGSVSTLKIQRTERGDSAVYLCASSPTDQTTGELFFGEGSRLTVL.